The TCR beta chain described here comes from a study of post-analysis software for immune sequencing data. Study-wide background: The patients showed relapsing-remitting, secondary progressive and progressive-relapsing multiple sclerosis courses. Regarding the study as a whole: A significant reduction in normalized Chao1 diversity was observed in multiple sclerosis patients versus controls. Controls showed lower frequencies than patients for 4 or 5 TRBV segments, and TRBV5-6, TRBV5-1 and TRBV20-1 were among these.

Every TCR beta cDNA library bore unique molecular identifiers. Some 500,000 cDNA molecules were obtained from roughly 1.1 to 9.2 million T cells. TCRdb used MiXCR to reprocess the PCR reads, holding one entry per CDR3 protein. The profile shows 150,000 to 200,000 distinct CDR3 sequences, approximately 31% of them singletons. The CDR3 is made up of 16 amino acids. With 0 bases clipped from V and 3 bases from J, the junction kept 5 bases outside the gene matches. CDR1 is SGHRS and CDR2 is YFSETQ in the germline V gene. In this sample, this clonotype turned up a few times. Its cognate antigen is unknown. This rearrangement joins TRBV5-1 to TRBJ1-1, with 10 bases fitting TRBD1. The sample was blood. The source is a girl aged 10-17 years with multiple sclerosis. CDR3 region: CASSLALDRGDTEAFF. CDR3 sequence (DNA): TGCGCCAGCAGCTTGGCGTTGGACAGGGGGGACACTGAAGCTTTCTTT.